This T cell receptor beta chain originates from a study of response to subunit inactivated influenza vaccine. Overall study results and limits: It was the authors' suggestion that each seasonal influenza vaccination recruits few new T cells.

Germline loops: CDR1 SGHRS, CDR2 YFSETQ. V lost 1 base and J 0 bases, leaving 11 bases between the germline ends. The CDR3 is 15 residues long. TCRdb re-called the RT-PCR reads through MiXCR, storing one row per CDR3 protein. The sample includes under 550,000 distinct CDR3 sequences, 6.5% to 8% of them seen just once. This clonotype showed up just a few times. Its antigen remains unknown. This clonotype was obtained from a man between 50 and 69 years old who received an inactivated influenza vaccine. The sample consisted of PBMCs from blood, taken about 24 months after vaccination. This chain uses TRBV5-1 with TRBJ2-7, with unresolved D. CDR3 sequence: CASSLTQETSYEQYF. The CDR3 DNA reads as TGCGCCAGCAGCTTGACTCAAGAAACCTCCTACGAGCAGTACTTC.